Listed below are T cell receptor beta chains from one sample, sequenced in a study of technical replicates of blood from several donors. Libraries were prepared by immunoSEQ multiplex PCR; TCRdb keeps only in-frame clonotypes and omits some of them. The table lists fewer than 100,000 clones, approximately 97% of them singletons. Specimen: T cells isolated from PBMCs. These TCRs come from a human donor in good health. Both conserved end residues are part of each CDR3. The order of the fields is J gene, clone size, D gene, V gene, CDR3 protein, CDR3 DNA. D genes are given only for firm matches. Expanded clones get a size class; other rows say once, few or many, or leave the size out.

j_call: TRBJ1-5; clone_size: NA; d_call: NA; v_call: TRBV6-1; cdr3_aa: CASSEFSRDIYQPQHF; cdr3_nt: TGTGCCAGCAGTGAATTTTCCCGGGATATCTATCAGCCCCAGCATTTT
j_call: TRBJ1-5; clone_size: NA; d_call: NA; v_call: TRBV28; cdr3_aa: CASSFQEPQHF; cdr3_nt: TGTGCCAGCAGTTTCCAGGAGCCCCAGCATTTT
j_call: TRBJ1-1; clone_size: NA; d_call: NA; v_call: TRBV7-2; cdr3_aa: CASSLGVGFTEAFF; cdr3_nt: TGTGCCAGCAGCTTAGGGGTCGGGTTCACTGAAGCTTTCTTT
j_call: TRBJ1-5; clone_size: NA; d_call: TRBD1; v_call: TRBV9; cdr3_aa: CASSVGDRDGQPQHF; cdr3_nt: TGTGCCAGCAGCGTAGGGGACAGGGATGGGCAGCCCCAGCATTTT
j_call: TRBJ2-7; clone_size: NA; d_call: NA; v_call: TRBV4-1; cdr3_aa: CASSQEGAPGYEQYF; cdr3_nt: TGCGCCAGCAGCCAAGAGGGTGCCCCGGGCTACGAGCAGTACTTC
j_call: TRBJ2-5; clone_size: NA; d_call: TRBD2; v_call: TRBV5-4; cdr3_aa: CASGLGLAVGETQYF; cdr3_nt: TGTGCCAGCGGACTGGGACTAGCAGTGGGGGAGACCCAGTACTTC
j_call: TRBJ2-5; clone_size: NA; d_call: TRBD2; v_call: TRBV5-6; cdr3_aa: CASRIAGEGETQYF; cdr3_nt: TGTGCCAGCAGGATTGCGGGAGAGGGGGAGACCCAGTACTTC
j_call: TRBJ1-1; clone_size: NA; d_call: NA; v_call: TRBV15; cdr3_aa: CATSSRGNTEAFF; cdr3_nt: TGTGCCACCAGCTCCCGGGGGAACACTGAAGCTTTCTTT
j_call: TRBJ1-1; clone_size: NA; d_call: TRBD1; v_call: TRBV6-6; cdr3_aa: CASRHRQGAFF; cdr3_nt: TGTGCCAGCAGACATAGACAGGGGGCTTTCTTT
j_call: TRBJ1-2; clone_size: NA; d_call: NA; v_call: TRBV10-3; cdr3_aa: CAISESLQGGGYTF; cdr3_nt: TGTGCCATCAGTGAGTCGTTACAGGGTGGTGGCTACACCTTC
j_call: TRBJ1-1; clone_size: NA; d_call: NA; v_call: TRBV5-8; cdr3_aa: CASSLVAGNTEAFF; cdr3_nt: TGTGCCAGCAGCTTGGTCGCAGGGAACACTGAAGCTTTCTTT
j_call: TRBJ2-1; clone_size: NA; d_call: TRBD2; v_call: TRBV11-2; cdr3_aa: CASSARTSDYEQFF; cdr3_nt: TGTGCCAGCAGCGCAAGGACTAGTGACTATGAGCAGTTCTTC
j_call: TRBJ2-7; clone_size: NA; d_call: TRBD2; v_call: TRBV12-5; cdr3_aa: CASGGTSGEQYF; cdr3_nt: TGTGCTAGTGGCGGGACTAGCGGCGAGCAGTACTTC
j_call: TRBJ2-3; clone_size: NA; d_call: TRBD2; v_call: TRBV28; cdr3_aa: CASSSSGRSTDTQYF; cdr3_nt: TGTGCCAGCAGTTCTAGCGGGAGAAGCACAGATACGCAGTATTTT
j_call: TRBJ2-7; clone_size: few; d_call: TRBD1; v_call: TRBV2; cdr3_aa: CASRGGTGGYEQYF; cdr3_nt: TGTGCCAGTCGAGGCGGGACAGGGGGCTACGAGCAGTACTTC
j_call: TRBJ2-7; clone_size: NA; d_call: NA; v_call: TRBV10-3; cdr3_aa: CAISDGGSAYEQYF; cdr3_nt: TGTGCCATCAGTGATGGGGGGAGTGCCTACGAGCAGTACTTC
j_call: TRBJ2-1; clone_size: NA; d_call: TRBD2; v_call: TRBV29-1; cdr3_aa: CSAGMGGDEQFF; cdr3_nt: TGCAGCGCTGGAATGGGGGGGGATGAGCAGTTCTTC
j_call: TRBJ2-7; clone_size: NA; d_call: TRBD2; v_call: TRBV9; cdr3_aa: CASSQGLAYEQYF; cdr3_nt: TGTGCCAGCAGCCAGGGACTAGCTTACGAGCAGTACTTC
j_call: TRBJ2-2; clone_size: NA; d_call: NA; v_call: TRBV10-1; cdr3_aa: CASRVMGRERTGELFF; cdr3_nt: TGCGCCAGCAGGGTGATGGGCCGGGAGCGGACCGGGGAGCTGTTTTTT
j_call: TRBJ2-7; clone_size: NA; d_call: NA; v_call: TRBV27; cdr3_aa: CASSPTGYEQYF; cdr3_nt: TGTGCCAGCAGTCCCACGGGATACGAGCAGTACTTC
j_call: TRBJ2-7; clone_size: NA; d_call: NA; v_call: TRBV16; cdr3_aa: CASSQGLESYEQYF; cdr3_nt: TGTGCCAGCAGCCAAGGTTTGGAGTCCTACGAGCAGTACTTC
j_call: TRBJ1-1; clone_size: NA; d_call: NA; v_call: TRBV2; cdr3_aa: CASSVTQDTEAFF; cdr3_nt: TGTGCCAGCAGTGTTACCCAGGACACTGAAGCTTTCTTT
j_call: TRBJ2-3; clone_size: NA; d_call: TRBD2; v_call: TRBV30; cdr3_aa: CAWSVGLAAATDTQYF; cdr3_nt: TGTGCCTGGAGTGTGGGACTAGCGGCAGCCACAGATACGCAGTATTTT
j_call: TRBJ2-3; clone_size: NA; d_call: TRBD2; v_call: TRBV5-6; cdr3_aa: CASSSKGLAGATQYF; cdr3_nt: TGTGCCAGCAGCTCGAAGGGACTAGCGGGAGCTACGCAGTATTTT
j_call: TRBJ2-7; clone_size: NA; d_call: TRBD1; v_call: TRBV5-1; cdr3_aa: CASSSGTGGSYEQYF; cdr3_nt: TGCGCCAGCAGCTCCGGGACAGGGGGGTCGTACGAGCAGTACTTC
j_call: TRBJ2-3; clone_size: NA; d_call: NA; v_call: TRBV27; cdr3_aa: CASARGIGTQYF; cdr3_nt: TGTGCCAGCGCACGAGGGATCGGTACGCAGTATTTT
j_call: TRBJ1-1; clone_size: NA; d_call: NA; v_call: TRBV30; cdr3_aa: CAWSKGGSRPEAFF; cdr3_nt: TGTGCCTGGAGTAAGGGAGGGAGCCGGCCTGAAGCTTTCTTT
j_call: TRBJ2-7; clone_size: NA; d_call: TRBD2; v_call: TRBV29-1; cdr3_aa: CSVAPSGSSHEQYF; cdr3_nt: TGCAGCGTTGCCCCCAGCGGGAGTTCCCACGAGCAGTACTTC
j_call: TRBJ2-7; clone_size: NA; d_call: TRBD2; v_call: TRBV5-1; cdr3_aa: CASSLVLAGLLNEQYF; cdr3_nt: TGCGCCAGCAGCTTGGTACTAGCGGGCCTCTTAAACGAGCAGTACTTC
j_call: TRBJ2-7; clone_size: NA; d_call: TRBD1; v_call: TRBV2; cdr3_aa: CASSESTRDRDLYEQYF; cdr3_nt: TGTGCCAGCAGTGAATCTACCCGGGACAGGGATTTATACGAGCAGTACTTC
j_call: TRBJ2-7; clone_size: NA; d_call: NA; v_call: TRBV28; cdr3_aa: CASINNPFVDTSYEQYF; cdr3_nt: TGTGCCAGCATTAACAATCCTTTCGTAGACACCTCCTACGAGCAGTACTTC
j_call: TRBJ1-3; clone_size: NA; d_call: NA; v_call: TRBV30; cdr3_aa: CAWSITGSGNTIYF; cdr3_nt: TGTGCCTGGAGTATCACAGGCTCTGGAAACACCATATATTTT
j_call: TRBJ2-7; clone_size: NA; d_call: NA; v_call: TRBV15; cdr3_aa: CATSRVSLTYEQYF; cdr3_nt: TGTGCCACCAGCAGAGTTTCTCTTACCTACGAGCAGTACTTC
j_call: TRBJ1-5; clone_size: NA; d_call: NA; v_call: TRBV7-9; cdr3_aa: CASSLGTGPQHF; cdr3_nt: TGTGCCAGCAGCTTAGGTACAGGGCCCCAGCATTTT
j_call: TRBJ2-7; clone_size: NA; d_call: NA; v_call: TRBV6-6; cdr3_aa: CASSYEHSYEQYF; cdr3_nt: TGTGCCAGCAGTTACGAGCACTCCTACGAGCAGTACTTC
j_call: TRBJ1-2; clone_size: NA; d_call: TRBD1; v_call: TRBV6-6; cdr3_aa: CASTNPGTGGSGYTF; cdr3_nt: TGTGCCAGCACAAATCCCGGGACAGGGGGCTCCGGCTACACCTTC
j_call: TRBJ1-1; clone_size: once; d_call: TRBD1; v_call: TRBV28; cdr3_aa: CASLRGRVTEAFF; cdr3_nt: TGTGCCAGCCTCAGGGGGCGCGTCACTGAAGCTTTCTTT
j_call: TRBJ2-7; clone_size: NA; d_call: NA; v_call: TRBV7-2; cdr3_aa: CASSFFGNEQYF; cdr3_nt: TGTGCCAGCAGCTTCTTTGGCAACGAGCAGTACTTC
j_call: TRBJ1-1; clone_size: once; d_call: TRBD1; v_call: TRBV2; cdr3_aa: CASSDRQGANTEAFF; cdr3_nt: TGTGCCAGCAGTGATCGACAGGGGGCAAACACTGAAGCTTTCTTT
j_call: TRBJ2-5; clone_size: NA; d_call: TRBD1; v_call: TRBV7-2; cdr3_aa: CASRLAGQGIVKTQYF; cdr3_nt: TGTGCCAGCAGATTAGCCGGACAGGGGATCGTAAAGACCCAGTACTTC
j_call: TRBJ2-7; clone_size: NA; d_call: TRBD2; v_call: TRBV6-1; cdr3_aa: CASTGTSGAYEQYF; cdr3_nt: TGTGCCAGCACTGGGACTAGCGGAGCCTACGAGCAGTACTTC
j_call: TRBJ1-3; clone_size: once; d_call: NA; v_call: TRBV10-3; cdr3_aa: CAISAVGVASGNTIYF; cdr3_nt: TGTGCCATCAGTGCTGTAGGGGTGGCCTCTGGAAACACCATATATTTT
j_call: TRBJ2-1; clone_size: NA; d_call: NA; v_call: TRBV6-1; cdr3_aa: CASSFEAGALGEQFF; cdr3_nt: TGTGCCAGCAGTTTCGAGGCAGGGGCGCTGGGTGAGCAGTTCTTC
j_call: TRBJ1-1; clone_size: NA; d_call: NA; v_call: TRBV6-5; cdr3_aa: CASSLDSTEAFF; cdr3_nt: TGTGCCAGCAGTTTAGACAGCACTGAAGCTTTCTTT
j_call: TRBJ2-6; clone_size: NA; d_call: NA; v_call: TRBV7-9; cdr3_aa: CASSQEGSGANVLTF; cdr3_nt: TGTGCCAGCAGCCAAGAGGGCTCTGGGGCCAACGTCCTGACTTTC
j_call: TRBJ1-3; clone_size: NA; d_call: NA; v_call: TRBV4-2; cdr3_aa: CASSQESSLDTIYF; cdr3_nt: TGTGCCAGCAGCCAAGAAAGCTCTCTGGACACCATATATTTT
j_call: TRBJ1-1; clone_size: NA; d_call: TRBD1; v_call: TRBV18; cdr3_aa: CASSLGTGFTEAFF; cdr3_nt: TGTGCCAGCTCACTAGGGACAGGGTTTACTGAAGCTTTCTTT
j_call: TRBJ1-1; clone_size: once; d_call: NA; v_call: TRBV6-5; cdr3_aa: CASSYAGEGTEAFF; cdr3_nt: TGTGCCAGCAGTTACGCCGGGGAGGGCACTGAAGCTTTCTTT
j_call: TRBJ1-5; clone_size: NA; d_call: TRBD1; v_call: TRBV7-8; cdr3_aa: CASSIVQGAGQPQHF; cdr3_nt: TGTGCCAGCAGCATCGTCCAGGGGGCTGGTCAGCCCCAGCATTTT
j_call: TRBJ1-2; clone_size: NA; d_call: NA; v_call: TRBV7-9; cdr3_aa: CASSPSTAYGYTF; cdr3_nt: TGTGCCAGCAGCCCTTCGACAGCCTATGGCTACACCTTC
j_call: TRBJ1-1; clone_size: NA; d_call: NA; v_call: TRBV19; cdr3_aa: CASRQETTEAFF; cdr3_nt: TGTGCCAGTAGACAGGAAACCACTGAAGCTTTCTTT
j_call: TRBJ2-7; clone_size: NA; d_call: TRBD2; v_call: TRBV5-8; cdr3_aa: CASSEILAVYYEQYF; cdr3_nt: TGTGCCAGCAGCGAAATACTAGCGGTCTACTACGAGCAGTACTTC
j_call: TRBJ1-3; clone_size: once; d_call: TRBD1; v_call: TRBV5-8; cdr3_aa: CASSAGTGSGNTIYF; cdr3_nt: TGTGCCAGCAGCGCCGGGACAGGCTCTGGAAACACCATATATTTT